Listed below are T cell receptor beta chains from one sample, sequenced in a study of blood T cell repertoires in COVID-19. Only in-frame clones appear in the TCRdb table, and some are missing; sequencing was by immunoSEQ multiplex PCR. The sample lists 450,000 or so clones, 75% to 90% seen once, with approximately 0.9% in the top ten. Sequencing was performed on peripheral blood. All receptors derive from a man aged 18 to 29 with COVID-19, enrolled during active disease. CDR3s include the opening cysteine and the closing phenylalanine or tryptophan. The D gene is left open where the match is weak. Rows may omit the clone size; those that give it use once, few, many or a size class.

j_call	d_call	clone_size	v_call	cdr3_nt	cdr3_aa
TRBJ2-7	NA	NA	TRBV21-1	TGTGCCAGCAGCATTTGTAGGACTAGCGGGAGGGCCTGTAGGCACGAGCAGTACTTC	CASSICRTSGRACRHEQYF
TRBJ2-1	TRBD2	NA	TRBV5-1	TGCGCCAGCAGCCCGGGACTAGCGGTCTACAATGAGCAGTTCTTC	CASSPGLAVYNEQFF
TRBJ2-4	NA	NA	TRBV30	TGTGCCTGGAGCGGAGGGGTTGACATTCAGTACTTC	CAWSGGVDIQYF
TRBJ2-7	NA	few	TRBV12-3/TRBV12-4	TGTGCCAGCAGTTTAACTTACCTATACGAGCAGTACTTC	CASSLTYLYEQYF
TRBJ2-1	NA	NA	TRBV20-1	TGCAGTGCCCTGTCCTACAATGAGCAGTTCTTC	CSALSYNEQFF
TRBJ2-7	TRBD1	NA	TRBV5-4	TGTGCCAGCAGCCACAGGGGGGAGCAGTACTTC	CASSHRGEQYF
TRBJ2-3	NA	NA	TRBV3-1/TRBV3-2	TGTGCCAGCAGCCAAGATGGAGGTGGCCTCCACACAGATACGCAGTATTTT	CASSQDGGGLHTDTQYF
TRBJ1-3	TRBD1	NA	TRBV10-2	TGCGCCTCGGGCTGGGACAGCGGAAACACCATATATTTT	CASGWDSGNTIYF
TRBJ2-7	TRBD2	once	TRBV7-3	TGTGCCAGCAGCGCAGTAGCGGGAGTCCCTTACGAGCAGTACTTC	CASSAVAGVPYEQYF
TRBJ2-3	NA	NA	TRBV11-2	TGTGCCAGCAGCTTAGATGCCGAGCGACGCACAGATACGCAGTATTTT	CASSLDAERRTDTQYF
TRBJ2-3	NA	NA	TRBV11-3	TGTGCCAGCAGCTTAGGTGTAGCCGGAGATACGCAGTATTTT	CASSLGVAGDTQYF
TRBJ1-1	NA	NA	TRBV21-1	TGTGCCAGCACCTCGGGGGGTGAAGCTTTCTTT	CASTSGGEAFF
TRBJ2-2	TRBD1	NA	TRBV7-9	TGTGCCAGCAGCTTACCGGGACAGGGGGCCCTCGGGGAGCTGTTTTTT	CASSLPGQGALGELFF
TRBJ1-1	NA	NA	TRBV11-1	TGTGCCAGCAGCTTAGGCCTTGAACAAGACACTGAAGCTTTCTTT	CASSLGLEQDTEAFF
TRBJ2-5	NA	NA	TRBV11-2	TGTGCCAGCAGCTTTCCTCCTCGGCGGCGGGGAGAGACCCAGTACTTC	CASSFPPRRRGETQYF
TRBJ2-7	NA	once	TRBV11-2	TGTGCCAGCAGCTTCCAGGGAATCGAGCAGTACTTC	CASSFQGIEQYF
TRBJ2-3	NA	NA	TRBV2	TGTGCCAGCACCCAGTACACAGATACGCAGTATTTT	CASTQYTDTQYF
TRBJ2-1	TRBD2	NA	TRBV20-1	TGCAGTGCTAGTTCTAGCGGAACTCCCTACAATGAGCAGTTCTTC	CSASSSGTPYNEQFF
TRBJ2-1	TRBD2	NA	TRBV25-1	TGTGCCAGCAGTGGGCGGGGGAAGGGCAATGAGCAGTTCTTC	CASSGRGKGNEQFF
TRBJ1-2	NA	NA	TRBV20-1	TGCAGCGCGACAGCCCCCCATGGCTACACCTTC	CSATAPHGYTF
TRBJ2-3	NA	NA	TRBV7-9	TGTGCCAGTCAATCGGCAGATACGCAGTATTTT	CASQSADTQYF
TRBJ2-2	TRBD1	NA	TRBV9	TGTGCCAGCAGCGCGACCACCGGGACAGAGTACACCGGGGAGCTGTTTTTT	CASSATTGTEYTGELFF
TRBJ2-5	NA	NA	TRBV7-9	TGTGCCAGCAGCCTCCGCGGGGAAGAGACCCAGTACTTC	CASSLRGEETQYF
TRBJ1-1	NA	NA	TRBV3-1/TRBV3-2	TGTGCCAGCAGCCCTCGACGTGCAGGGGCAACTGAAGCTTTCTTT	CASSPRRAGATEAFF
TRBJ2-1	TRBD2	few	TRBV5-1	TGCGCCAGCAGCTTGGTGCGGGGGGGCCTGGGTGAGCAGTTCTTC	CASSLVRGGLGEQFF
TRBJ2-7	NA	NA	TRBV7-6	TGTGCCAGCAGCCCTGGTGGAGCCTACGAGCAGTACTTC	CASSPGGAYEQYF
TRBJ2-3	TRBD2	NA	TRBV5-4	TGTGCCAGCAGCTTCCCAGCGGGGGCGCACACAGATACGCAGTATTTT	CASSFPAGAHTDTQYF
TRBJ2-7	TRBD2	NA	TRBV3-1/TRBV3-2	TGTGCCAGCAGGGCTAGCGGTACTATAGAGCAGTACTTC	CASRASGTIEQYF
TRBJ2-1	TRBD2	NA	TRBV10-2	TGCGCCAGCAGCCCACTAGCGGGGGAAGGGAATGAGCAGTTCTTC	CASSPLAGEGNEQFF
TRBJ1-1	TRBD1	many	TRBV19	TGTGCCAGTAGTATAGGAGGGGGCATCATGAACACTGAAGCTTTCTTT	CASSIGGGIMNTEAFF
TRBJ2-1	TRBD2	NA	TRBV7-9	TGTGCCAGCAGCCCGCGACTAGCGGGGGGCATCAATGAGCAGTTCTTC	CASSPRLAGGINEQFF
TRBJ2-3	TRBD1	NA	TRBV5-1	TGCGCCAGCAGCGAGGACAGGGGGCTATCGACAGATACGCAGTATTTT	CASSEDRGLSTDTQYF
TRBJ1-3	TRBD1	NA	TRBV7-8	TGTGCCAGCAGCTCCCTGAGGGGGCCTGGAAACACCATATATTTT	CASSSLRGPGNTIYF
TRBJ2-7	TRBD1	NA	TRBV11-3	TGTGCCAGCAGCACCAGACAGGGGGTAAACGAGCAGTACTTC	CASSTRQGVNEQYF
TRBJ1-4	NA	once	TRBV11-2	TGTGCCAGCAGCTCAAGTCTTGGGGGCGCAGGGGCAACTAATGAAAAACTGTTTTTT	CASSSSLGGAGATNEKLFF
TRBJ1-4	NA	NA	TRBV15	TGTGCCACCAGCAGAGATCCGAGACAGAATGAAAAACTGTTTTTT	CATSRDPRQNEKLFF
TRBJ2-1	TRBD2	NA	TRBV30	TGTGCCTGGAGTGTAGGCGGGAGCTCCTACAATGAGCAGTTCTTC	CAWSVGGSSYNEQFF
TRBJ1-1	NA	NA	TRBV6-5	TGTGCCAGCTCCCCCCTCTATCGGAACACTGAAGCTTTCTTT	CASSPLYRNTEAFF
TRBJ2-7	NA	NA	TRBV3-1/TRBV3-2	TGTGCCAGCAGCCAAGTAACTACCTCGGAATCCTACGAGCAGTACTTC	CASSQVTTSESYEQYF
TRBJ2-5	TRBD2	NA	TRBV9	TGTGCCAGCAGCCCCACGGGGGGAGGTAGCGGGAGGGCCCAGACCCAGTACTTC	CASSPTGGGSGRAQTQYF
TRBJ2-1	NA	NA	TRBV7-2	TGTGCCAGCAGCTTAGCGGCGGGGTACAATGAGCAGTTCTTC	CASSLAAGYNEQFF
TRBJ2-7	NA	once	TRBV2	TGTGCCAGCAGGGGGGACATGCTTCTCGAGCAGTACTTC	CASRGDMLLEQYF
TRBJ1-6	NA	NA	TRBV6-5	TGTGCCAGCAGTTACTTTCTAGGCAATTCACCCCTCCACTTT	CASSYFLGNSPLHF
TRBJ2-7	NA	NA	TRBV11-2	TGTGCCAGCAGCCCGACAGACTACGAGCAGTACTTC	CASSPTDYEQYF
TRBJ1-1	TRBD1	NA	TRBV2	TGTGCCAGCAGCACCCGGGACAGGGGTACTGAAGCTTTCTTT	CASSTRDRGTEAFF
TRBJ1-5	TRBD1	NA	TRBV3-1/TRBV3-2	TGTGCCAGCAGCAACCGCCCCTCAGGGGGCCATCAGCCCCAGCATTTT	CASSNRPSGGHQPQHF
TRBJ2-7	TRBD1	NA	TRBV6-6	TGTGCCAGCAGTCCAAGACAGGGGGCAGCCTACGAGCAGTACTTC	CASSPRQGAAYEQYF